Listed here is a single T cell receptor (beta chain). Trimming pared 4 bases from V and 4 bases from J, leaving 39 bases between. The germline V gene has CDR1 SGHRS and CDR2 YFSETQ. The CDR3 spans 23 residues. The CDR3 regions of TCR beta were amplified from RNA transcripts. When the TCR CDR3 underwent first-round RT-PCR, the HTBI primer set was used. TCRdb called the multiplex PCR reads again in MiXCR, with one record for every CDR3 protein. The sample yields about 690,000 distinct CDR3 sequences, about 18% seen once. The sample comes from a study of T cells in Graves' hyperthyroidism and ophthalmopathy.

The receptor was isolated from a man aged 45-60 years with Graves' hyperthyroidism. This chain connects TRBV5-1 to TRBJ2-1, with D perhaps TRBD2 (7 bases). The specimen sequenced was blood. CDR3 residues: CASSARGTTAYRAGIPPYNEQFF. The CDR3 region has the DNA TGCGCCAGCAGCGCTCGCGGGACTACGGCGTACAGGGCCGGCATACCCCCTTACAATGAGCAGTTCTTC.